This T cell receptor beta chain was sequenced for a study of PD-L1 blockade in urothelial cancer. Study-wide context: After treatment start, blood was analyzed at 3 weeks (second dose) and at 6 weeks.

Locally advanced or metastatic urothelial carcinoma was diagnosed in the patients. From germline, CDR1 is SGHTA and CDR2 FQGNSA. With 4 bases removed from V and 2 bases from J, the gap between germline ends came to 17 bases. CDR3 length equals 16 residues. The investigators introduced synthetic TCR analog templates into each PCR as spikes. The protocol was immunoSEQ multiplex PCR, while the TCRdb copy is restricted to in-frame clones and leaves out a portion. The sample has 38,000 or so clones; approximately 82% are singletons. The chain recombines TRBV7-2 with TRBJ2-5, with a possible D match to TRBD1 (6 bases). The specimen comprised PBMCs, sampled around atezolizumab (anti-PD-L1) treatment. This clonotype originated in a man aged 60 to 75 with urothelial cancer. This CDR3 is CASSSDDRTLQETQYF. The DNA for the CDR3 is TGTGCCAGCAGCTCGGACGACAGGACACTTCAAGAGACCCAGTACTTC.